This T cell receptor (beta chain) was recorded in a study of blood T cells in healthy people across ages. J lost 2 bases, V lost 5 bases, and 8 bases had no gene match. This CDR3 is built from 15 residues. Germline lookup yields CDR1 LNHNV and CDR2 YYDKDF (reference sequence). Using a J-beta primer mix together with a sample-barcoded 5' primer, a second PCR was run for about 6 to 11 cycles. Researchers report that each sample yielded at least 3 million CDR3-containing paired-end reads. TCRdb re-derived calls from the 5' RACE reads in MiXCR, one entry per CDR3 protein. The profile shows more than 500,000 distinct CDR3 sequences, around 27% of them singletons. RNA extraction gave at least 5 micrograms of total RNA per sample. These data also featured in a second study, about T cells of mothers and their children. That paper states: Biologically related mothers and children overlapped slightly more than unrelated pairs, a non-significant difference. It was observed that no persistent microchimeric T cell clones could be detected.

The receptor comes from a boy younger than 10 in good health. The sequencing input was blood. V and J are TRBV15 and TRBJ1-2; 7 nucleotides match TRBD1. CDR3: CATSYSDRANYGYTF. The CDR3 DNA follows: TGTGCCACCAGCTATTCCGACAGGGCCAACTATGGCTACACCTTC.